Shown below are 20 T cell receptor beta chains from a single sample sequenced in a study of blood T cell repertoires in COVID-19. Clones were read by immunoSEQ multiplex PCR, and TCRdb kept only the in-frame ones, dropping some. The repertoire holds over 150,000 clones, roughly 80% seen once, with about 1.9% in the top ten. The sequenced material came from peripheral blood. The receptors were gathered from a woman older than 75 with acute or convalescent COVID-19.

The CDR3 coding sequence is TGCAGTGCCGGGGTGAATCAGCCCCAGCATTTT. The encoded protein is CSAGVNQPQHF. The chain uses TRBV20-1 and TRBJ1-5; no definite D call. The V end lost 6 bases, the J end lost 4 bases, and 7 bases lay between the germline ends. CDR1 and CDR2 from the germline V gene are DFQATT and SNEGSKA (reference sequence). The CDR3 covers 11 residues.

The J gene is TRBJ2-7, the V gene TRBV5-1; tentatively, D is TRBD1 (5 bases). Germline values: CDR1 SGHRS, CDR2 YFSETQ. This CDR3 is built from 14 residues. Deletions cut 0 bases from V and 6 bases from J, with 13 bases between. As DNA, the CDR3 is TGCGCCAGCAGCTTGGCCGGGCAGGGCAGCGAGCAGTACTTC. Translated, it gives CASSLAGQGSEQYF.

The V and J genes are TRBV7-8 and TRBJ2-5; D may be TRBD1 (6 bases). This CDR3 comprises 15 residues. The germline V gene has CDR1 SGHVS and CDR2 FQNEAQ. Trimming stripped 0 bases from V and 8 bases from J, with 16 bases between. CDR3 in amino acids: CASSLAPPRGRTQYF. Here the CDR3 DNA reads TGTGCCAGCAGCTTAGCGCCCCCGAGGGGGAGAACCCAGTACTTC.

The chain joins TRBV18 to TRBJ2-5; 11 bases match TRBD2. The CDR3 runs to 19 residues. In germline, CDR1 is KGHSH, CDR2 LQKENI. With 3 bases clipped from V and 1 base from J, the junction kept 13 bases outside the gene matches. In DNA form, the CDR3 reads TGTGCCAGCTCACCGGGACTAGCGGCTTCCCCAAGGGGCCAAGAGACCCAGTACTTC. It is translated as CASSPGLAASPRGQETQYF.

The rearrangement uses TRBV27 and TRBJ1-1, with TRBD1 matching over 7 bases. Germline values: CDR1 MNHEY, CDR2 SMNVEV (reference sequence). V shed 7 bases and J 11 bases; nucleotides not matched to a gene: 13. The CDR3 length is 13 residues. CDR3 loop: CASNSNGGQIAFF. The CDR3, as DNA: TGTGCCAGCAACTCAAATGGGGGACAGATCGCTTTCTTT.

The chain uses TRBV30 and TRBJ2-6, with 7 bases matching TRBD1. V lost 2 bases to trimming and J lost 1 base; unmatched junction nucleotides: 14. This CDR3 has 19 residues. From germline, CDR1 is GTSNPN and CDR2 SVGIG (reference sequence). CDR3 in DNA: TGTGCCTGGAGTCCTTGGACAGGAGATTTTATTTCTGGGGCCAACGTCCTGACTTTC. This codes for CAWSPWTGDFISGANVLTF.

This clone was recorded only once. The chain recombines TRBV10-2 with TRBJ2-7; 12 positions match TRBD2. The CDR3 has 16 amino acids. Germline V CDR1 and CDR2: WSHSY, SAAADI. Trimming at V came to 2 bases and at J to 0 bases, leaving 2 bases not matched to a gene. In DNA, the CDR3 is TGCGCCAGCAGTGAGCTGGGACTAGCGGGCTCCTACGAGCAGTACTTC. The encoded protein is CASSELGLAGSYEQYF.

The chain has TRBV3-1 (or the pseudogene TRBV3-2) and TRBJ1-3, with 8 bases lining up with TRBD1. Trimming cost V 4 bases and J 4 bases; bases outside gene matches: 9. In germline, CDR1 is LGHDT, CDR2 YNNKEL (reference sequence). The CDR3 is 16 residues long. For the CDR3, the DNA is TGTGCCAGCAGCCTTTATCAGGGGGCGATAGGAAACACCATATATTTT. Translating gives CASSLYQGAIGNTIYF.

The genes are TRBV6-2 or TRBV6-3 and TRBJ1-6; D is possibly TRBD1 (6 bases). Germline CDR1 MNHEY, CDR2 SVGEGT. V lost 4 bases and J lost 15, with 22 bases in between. CDR3 length equals 15 residues. Here the CDR3 reads CASSSHGQSRGLLHF. The CDR3 DNA is TGTGCCAGCAGTTCTCACGGACAGTCTAGAGGACTCCTCCACTTT.

The chain is built from TRBV7-6 and TRBJ2-7, with a weak D call TRBD2 (5 bases). Trimming left V 4 bases short and J 7 bases short, with 11 bases between. CDR1 is SGHVS and CDR2 is FNYEAQ in the germline V gene. The CDR3 is made up of 12 amino acids. Here the CDR3 reads CASSSFSGEQYF. The CDR3 nucleotides read TGTGCCAGCAGCTCCTTTTCGGGGGAGCAGTACTTC. Drawing the rest from reference TRBV7-6 and TRBJ2-7, the complete variable domain is GAGVSQSPRYKVTKRGQDVALRCDPISGHVSLYWYRQALGQGPEFLTYFNYEAQQDKSGLPNDRFSAERPEGSISTLTIQRTEQRDSAMYRCASSSFSGEQYFGPGTRLTVT.

The sample holds a few counts of this clone. The CDR3 DNA reads as TGTGCCAGCAGTACCCCCCCGGGACAGGGGTTAGCGAACACTGAAGCTTTCTTT. It codes for CASSTPPGQGLANTEAFF. The chain links TRBV7-2 to TRBJ1-1; 10 bases match TRBD1. Trimming removed 6 bases from V and 1 base from J; junction bases left unmatched: 14. Germline V gene sequence: CDR1 SGHTA, CDR2 FQGNSA. The CDR3 is made up of 18 amino acids.

The CDR3: CATRGQVVDEQYF. Here the CDR3 DNA reads TGTGCCACCCGAGGACAGGTCGTCGACGAGCAGTACTTC. The rearrangement joins TRBV28 to TRBJ2-7, with 7 bases that match TRBD1. Germline values: CDR1 MDHEN, CDR2 SYDVKM. The V and J ends lost 10 bases and 5 bases, in that order; junction bases with no gene match: 11. The CDR3 has 13 amino acids.

The rearrangement joins TRBV6-2 or TRBV6-3 to TRBJ2-3; D is possibly TRBD1 (5 bases). This CDR3 spans 18 amino acids. V was cut by 0 bases and J by 4 bases, with 20 bases left in between. CDR1 and CDR2 from the germline V gene are MNHEY and SVGEGT. The CDR3 sequence: CASSYSAPGLGAADTQYF. The CDR3 region has the DNA TGTGCCAGCAGTTACTCCGCCCCGGGTTTAGGGGCAGCAGATACGCAGTATTTT.

The rearrangement links TRBV19 to TRBJ2-2; 7 nucleotides match TRBD1. After removal of 3 bases from V and 0 bases from J, the junction contained 7 bases not matched to a gene. This CDR3 comprises 17 residues. From germline, CDR1 is LNHDA and CDR2 SQIVND (reference sequence). The CDR3 region is CASSIPQGPPNTGELFF. CDR3 nucleotide sequence: TGTGCCAGTAGTATCCCACAGGGGCCCCCGAACACCGGGGAGCTGTTTTTT.

The V gene is TRBV6-5, the J gene TRBJ2-1; tentatively, D is TRBD2 (5 bases). Germline CDR1 and CDR2: MNHEY and SVGAGI. Deletions cut 6 bases from V and 1 base from J, with 13 bases between. There are 15 residues in the CDR3. CDR3 DNA sequence: TGTGCCAGCAGCGACCTACTAGAATCCTACAATGAGCAGTTCTTC. It codes for CASSDLLESYNEQFF.

The chain uses TRBV12-5 and TRBJ2-1; possibly TRBD2 for D (6 bases). This CDR3 spans 14 amino acids. The germline V gene encodes CDR1 LGHNT and CDR2 FRNRAP. V was pared by 5 bases and J by 3 bases, with 11 bases between. Here the CDR3 reads CASGKARDYNEQFF. The CDR3 DNA reads TGTGCTAGTGGTAAAGCGCGGGACTACAATGAGCAGTTCTTC.

The chain recombines TRBV19 with TRBJ2-2; perhaps TRBD2 as D (6 bases). This CDR3 spans 13 amino acids. V lost 6 bases to trimming and J lost 4 bases, with 9 bases between them. Looked up from germline, CDR1 is LNHDA and CDR2 is SQIVND (reference sequence). The CDR3 reads CASRRRGTGELFF. The CDR3 DNA sequence: TGTGCCAGTAGAAGGAGGGGCACCGGGGAGCTGTTTTTT. Combining the CDR3 with reference TRBV19 and TRBJ2-2 gives the whole variable domain DGGITQSPKYLFRKEGQNVTLSCEQNLNHDAMYWYRQDPGQGLRLIYYSQIVNDFQKGDIAEGYSVSREKKESFPLTVTSAQKNPTAFYLCASRRRGTGELFFGEGSRLTVL.

This chain uses TRBV5-1 with TRBJ2-3; 8 nucleotides match TRBD2. In germline, CDR1 is SGHRS, CDR2 YFSETQ. With V trimmed by 5 bases and J by 1 base, 9 bases remained unmatched. The CDR3 covers 16 residues. CDR3 in amino acids: CASRYGLAQGTDTQYF. The CDR3 nucleotides are TGCGCCAGCAGATACGGACTAGCCCAGGGCACAGATACGCAGTATTTT.

This chain joins TRBV6-5 and TRBJ1-1; the D is unclear. Germline V gene data show CDR1 as MNHEY and CDR2 as SVGAGI. CDR3 length: 14 residues. V was shortened by 6 bases and J by 6 bases, with 17 bases between the two germline ends. The CDR3 protein is CASRPLGSGSEAFF. For the CDR3, the DNA is TGTGCCAGCAGACCCCTGGGGAGCGGGTCTGAAGCTTTCTTT.

V and J are TRBV7-3 and TRBJ1-2, with 7 bases that match TRBD1. Per germline, CDR1 SGHTA and CDR2 FQGTGA. This CDR3 contains 13 residues. The ends lost 3 bases at V and 5 bases at J; junction bases unmatched: 3. In DNA, the CDR3 is TGTGCCAGCAGCTTCCAGGGGGGATATGGCTACACCTTC. This codes for CASSFQGGYGYTF. Looking up the rest from reference TRBV7-3 and TRBJ1-2 gives the full variable domain: GAGVSQTPSNKVTEKGKYVELRCDPISGHTALYWYRQSLGQGPEFLIYFQGTGAADDSGLPNDRFFAVRPEGSVSTLKIQRTERGDSAVYLCASSFQGGYGYTFGSGTRLTVV.